This T cell receptor (beta chain) was sequenced for a study of cytomegalovirus exposure and HLA in healthy donors. Study context: Samples from HLA-typed donors yielded about 86 million unique TCRs in an early data release.

This clone has just one count. No antigen is known for it. The CDR3 is made up of 13 amino acids. V lost 3 bases, J lost 3 bases, and 8 bases lay in between. Looked up from germline, CDR1 is LNHDA and CDR2 is SQIVND (reference sequence). Points from the study as a whole: Later on, an analysis tied 15,000 or so TCR beta sequences to HLA alleles at 0.05 false discovery rate. Most TCR sequences showed up rarely, but some public TCRs showed up in many donors. The classifier was said to identify cytomegalovirus status with high specificity and sensitivity.

Primers for the PCR totalled 60 Vbeta and 13 Jbeta. Clones were sequenced by immunoSEQ multiplex PCR, and TCRdb holds only the in-frame ones, with some missing. The data contain 90,000 to 140,000 clones, around 75% of them singletons. This receptor was taken from a man aged 40-50 years in good health and CMV-seronegative. The gene calls are TRBV19 and TRBJ1-1; D call uncertain. The sequencing sample was made of PBMCs. The CDR3 coding sequence is TGTGCCAGTAGTATCCAGGAATACACTGAAGCTTTCTTT. Translating it yields CASSIQEYTEAFF.